Included here is one T cell receptor (beta chain) sequence, with context. Some clones are missing from TCRdb's copy, which holds only in-frame ones; the method was immunoSEQ multiplex PCR. The data hold under 150,000 clones, with roughly 79% observed a single time. The sample originates from a study of blood T cell repertoires in COVID-19. CDR1 and CDR2 (germline): MGHRA, YSYEKL. The CDR3 loop spans 16 amino acids. J gave up 2 bases and V 5 bases, and 9 bases lay outside the gene matches. This receptor was identified in a man older than 75 with acute or convalescent COVID-19. The J gene is TRBJ1-5, the V gene TRBV4-1; 7 bases are a match to TRBD1. The sequenced sample consisted of peripheral blood. The CDR3 nucleotides are TGCGCCAGCAGCGACAGGGCATCGGGGGGCAATCAGCCCCAGCATTTT. The encoded protein is CASSDRASGGNQPQHF.